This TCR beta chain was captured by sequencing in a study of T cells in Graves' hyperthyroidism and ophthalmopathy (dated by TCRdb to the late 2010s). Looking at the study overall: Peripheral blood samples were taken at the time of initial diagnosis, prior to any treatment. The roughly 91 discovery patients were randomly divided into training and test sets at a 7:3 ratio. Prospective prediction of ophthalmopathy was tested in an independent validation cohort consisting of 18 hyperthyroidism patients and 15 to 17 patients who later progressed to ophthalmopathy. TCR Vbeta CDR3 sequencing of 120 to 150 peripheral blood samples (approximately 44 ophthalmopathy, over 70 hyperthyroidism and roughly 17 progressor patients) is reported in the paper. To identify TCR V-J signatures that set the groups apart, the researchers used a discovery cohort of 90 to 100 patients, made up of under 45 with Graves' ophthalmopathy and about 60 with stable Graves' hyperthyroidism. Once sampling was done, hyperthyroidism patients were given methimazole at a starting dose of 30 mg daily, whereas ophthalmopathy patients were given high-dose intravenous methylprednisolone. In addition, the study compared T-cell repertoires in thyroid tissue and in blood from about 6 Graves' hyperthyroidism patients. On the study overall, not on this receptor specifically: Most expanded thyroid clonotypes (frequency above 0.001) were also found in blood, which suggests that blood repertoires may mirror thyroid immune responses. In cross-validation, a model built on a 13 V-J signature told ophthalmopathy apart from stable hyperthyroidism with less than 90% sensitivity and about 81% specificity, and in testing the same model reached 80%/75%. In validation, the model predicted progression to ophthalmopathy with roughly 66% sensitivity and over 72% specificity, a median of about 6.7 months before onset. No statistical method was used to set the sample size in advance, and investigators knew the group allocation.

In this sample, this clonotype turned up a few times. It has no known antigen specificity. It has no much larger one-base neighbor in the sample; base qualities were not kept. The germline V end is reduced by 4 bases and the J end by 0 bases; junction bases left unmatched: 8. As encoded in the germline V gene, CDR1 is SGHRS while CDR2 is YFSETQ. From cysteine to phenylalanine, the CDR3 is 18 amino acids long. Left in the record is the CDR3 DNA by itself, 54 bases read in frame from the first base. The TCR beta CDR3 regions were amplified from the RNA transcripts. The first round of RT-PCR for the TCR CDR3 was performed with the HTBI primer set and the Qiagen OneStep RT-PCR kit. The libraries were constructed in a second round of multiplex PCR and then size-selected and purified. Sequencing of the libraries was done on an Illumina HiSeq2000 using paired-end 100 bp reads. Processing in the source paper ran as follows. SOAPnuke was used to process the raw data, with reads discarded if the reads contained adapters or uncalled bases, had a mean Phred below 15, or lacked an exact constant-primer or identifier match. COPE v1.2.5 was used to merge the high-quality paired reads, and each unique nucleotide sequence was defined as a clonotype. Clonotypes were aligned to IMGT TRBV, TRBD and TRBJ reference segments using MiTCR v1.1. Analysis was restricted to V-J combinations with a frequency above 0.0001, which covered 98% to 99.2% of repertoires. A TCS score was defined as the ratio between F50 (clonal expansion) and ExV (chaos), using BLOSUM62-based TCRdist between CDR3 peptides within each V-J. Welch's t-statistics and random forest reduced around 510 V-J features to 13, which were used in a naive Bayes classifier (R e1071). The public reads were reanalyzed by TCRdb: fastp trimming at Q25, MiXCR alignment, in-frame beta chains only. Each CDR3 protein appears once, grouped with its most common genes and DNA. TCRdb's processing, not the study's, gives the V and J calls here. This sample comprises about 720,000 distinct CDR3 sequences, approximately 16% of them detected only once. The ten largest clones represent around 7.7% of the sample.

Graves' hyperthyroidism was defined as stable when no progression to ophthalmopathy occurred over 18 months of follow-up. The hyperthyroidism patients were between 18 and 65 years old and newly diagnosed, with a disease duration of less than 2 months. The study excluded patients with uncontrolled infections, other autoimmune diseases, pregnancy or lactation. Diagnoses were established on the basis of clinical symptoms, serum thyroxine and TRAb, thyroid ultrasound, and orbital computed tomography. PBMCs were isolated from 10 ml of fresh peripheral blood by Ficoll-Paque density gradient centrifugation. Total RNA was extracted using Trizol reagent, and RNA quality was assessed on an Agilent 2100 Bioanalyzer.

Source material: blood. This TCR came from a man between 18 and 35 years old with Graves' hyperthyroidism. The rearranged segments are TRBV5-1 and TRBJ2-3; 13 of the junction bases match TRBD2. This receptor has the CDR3 CASSVGTSGTTSTDTQYF. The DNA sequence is TGCGCCAGCAGCGTCGGGACTAGCGGGACGACTAGCACAGATACGCAGTATTTT.